The clone carrying this TCR beta chain was found a few times. Antigen specificity is unknown. Of the isolated RNA, all was reverse transcribed, and so the sequenced material was expressed TCRB transcripts. Assay used: immunoSEQ multiplex PCR; TCRdb lists only in-frame clones, some missing. Found here are nearly 700,000 clones, roughly 12% of them singletons; the top ten hold approximately 0.02%. Germline V gives CDR1 ENHRY, CDR2 SYGVKD. Trimming took 4 bases from V and 10 from J; bases not matched to a gene: 4. CDR3 size: 13 residues. This sample stems from a study of beta chain features in type 1 diabetes. In the study overall: The examined sorted cells totaled under 120 million across samples. Findings and limits, study-wide: In the patient group, naive, central memory and Treg TCRB repertoires seemed more alike than in the healthy donor group. TCRB CDR3s from Type 1 diabetes patients were moderately but significantly shorter in all four CD4+ subsets.

This clonotype was sampled from a man between 18 and 35 years old with type 1 diabetes. Sequencing was done on a sample of naive CD4+ T cells from blood. The chain combines TRBV10-3 with TRBJ2-1; 10 bases are a match to TRBD2. This CDR3 reads CAISGLAGLEQFF. CDR3 coding DNA: TGTGCCATCAGTGGACTAGCGGGCCTAGAGCAGTTCTTC.